This TCR beta chain was captured by sequencing in a study of shared clonotypes between healthy human individuals. Trimming at V came to 3 bases and at J to 6 bases, leaving 6 bases not matched to a gene. Per germline, CDR1 SGHDT and CDR2 YYEEEE. The CDR3 length is 14 residues. The method was immunoSEQ multiplex PCR; TCRdb's version includes in-frame clones alone and lacks a portion of them. The sample records approximately 700,000 clones, 60% to 75% being singletons. The receptor was isolated from a woman aged 25 to 39 in good health. Sequenced: memory CD4+ T cells sorted from blood. Stated subset: CD45RA-negative fraction. The chain combines TRBV5-6 with TRBJ2-7; 10 bases fit TRBD2. The CDR3 spells CASSSLAGAPEQYF. CDR3 nucleotides: TGTGCCAGCAGCTCCCTAGCGGGAGCCCCCGAGCAGTACTTC.